These 11 T cell receptor beta chains share one sample of origin, sequenced in a study of blood T cell repertoires in COVID-19. Produced via immunoSEQ multiplex PCR; TCRdb's table is partial and in-frame only. The sample records more than 200,000 clones, roughly nine tenths being singletons. The sequencing sample was made of PBMCs or T cells enriched from blood (not recorded which). The source is a woman in her twenties or thirties with acute COVID-19.

For this clone: In the same sample, other DNA sequences code for this CDR3. V gene TRBV19 combines with J gene TRBJ2-1; D is uncertain. This CDR3 has 13 residues. Trimming removed 1 base at V and 5 bases at J, with 6 bases between. Germline V gives CDR1 LNHDA, CDR2 SQIVND (reference sequence). The CDR3 loop is CASSIARNNEQFF. DNA for the CDR3: TGTGCCAGTAGTATAGCTCGTAACAATGAGCAGTTCTTC.

The chain couples TRBV19 to TRBJ2-2; maybe TRBD2 (6 bases). The CDR3 is 15 amino acids. Germline V lookup: CDR1 LNHDA, CDR2 SQIVND (reference sequence). V lost 5 bases and J lost 5, with 15 bases in between. In DNA form, the CDR3 reads TGTGCCAGTAGTGACTTGGCGGGGTCGACCGGGGAGCTGTTTTTT. This sequence encodes CASSDLAGSTGELFF.

The chain uses TRBV4-1 and TRBJ1-1, with TRBD1 as a possible D gene (5 bases). Trimming shortened V by 3 bases and J by 5 bases, and 10 bases separated the two germline ends. There are 13 residues in the CDR3. Germline V gene data show CDR1 as MGHRA and CDR2 as YSYEKL. CDR3 sequence (DNA): TGCGCCAGCAGCCAGCGGAGGGGAACTGAAGCTTTCTTT. As protein: CASSQRRGTEAFF.

The chain links TRBV6-2 or TRBV6-3 to TRBJ2-7, with 16 nucleotides matching TRBD2. CDR3 length equals 14 residues. J gave up 7 bases and V 5 bases, and 2 bases lay outside the gene matches. Germline-derived CDR1 and CDR2 are MNHEY and SVGEGT. The CDR3 loop is CASSPGLAGGEQYF. The CDR3 coding sequence is TGTGCCAGCAGTCCGGGACTAGCGGGGGGGGAGCAGTACTTC.

The chain is built from TRBV7-9 and TRBJ1-5; 10 bases line up with TRBD1. Germline lookup yields CDR1 SEHNR and CDR2 FQNEAQ (reference sequence). CDR3 size: 15 residues. J lost 7 bases, V lost 1 base, and 4 bases had no gene match. CDR3 nucleotide sequence: TGTGCCAGCAGCTTAGGTGGGACAGGGGACCAGCCCCAGCATTTT. Translation: CASSLGGTGDQPQHF.

The J gene is TRBJ2-2, the V gene TRBV6-5; 7 bases are shared with TRBD1. After removal of 1 base from V and 5 bases from J, the junction contained 4 bases not matched to a gene. The CDR3 extends over 15 amino acids. In germline, CDR1 is MNHEY, CDR2 SVGAGI. CDR3 amino acids: CASSYYRGGTGELFF. The CDR3 DNA reads TGTGCCAGCAGTTACTACAGGGGTGGAACCGGGGAGCTGTTTTTT.

The chain recombines TRBV30 with TRBJ1-2, with 8 positions matching TRBD1. The trim removed 6 bases at V and 7 bases at J, leaving 4 bases unmatched. The CDR3 runs to 11 residues. Germline V gene lookup returns CDR1 GTSNPN and CDR2 SVGIG (reference sequence). The CDR3 bases are TGTGCCTGCCGGACAGGGTTTGGCTACACCTTC. This translates into CACRTGFGYTF.

This chain uses TRBV24-1 with TRBJ2-2; tentative D call: TRBD1 (5 bases). Germline CDR1 is KGHDR and CDR2 is SFDVKD. Trimming cost V 5 bases and J 4 bases, with 10 bases left between them. The CDR3 consists of 14 residues. CDR3 loop: CATSGGTLTGELFF. In nucleotides, the CDR3 is TGTGCCACCAGTGGGGGCACCCTCACCGGGGAGCTGTTTTTT.

This clone appeared a single time. V usage is TRBV3-1 (or the pseudogene TRBV3-2) and J usage is TRBJ2-7; 9 positions agree with TRBD2. This CDR3 comprises 15 residues. Germline V CDR1 and CDR2: LGHDT, YNNKEL (reference sequence). Losses at the gene ends were 0 bases for V and 2 bases for J; bases not matched to a gene: 2. The CDR3 loop is CASSQEAGGPYEQYF. The CDR3 nucleotides read TGTGCCAGCAGCCAAGAAGCGGGGGGCCCCTACGAGCAGTACTTC.

This clone was detected once. The chain recombines TRBV5-8 with TRBJ1-2, with TRBD1 matching over 8 bases. The CDR3 consists of 14 residues. V was clipped by 3 bases and J by 8 bases; unmatched bases: 9. Germline V gives CDR1 SGHTS, CDR2 YDEGEE. CDR3 nucleotide sequence: TGTGCCAGCAGCTCGAGGACAGGGCTCGGCGGCTACACCTTC. Its protein product is CASSSRTGLGGYTF. The full variable domain, with the rest looked up from reference TRBV5-8 and TRBJ1-2, is EAGVTQSPTHLIKTRGQQATLRCSPISGHTSVYWYQQALGLGLQFLLWYDEGEERNRGNFPPRFSGRQFPNYSSELNVNALELEDSALYLCASSSRTGLGGYTFGSGTRLTVV.

The J gene is TRBJ2-5, the V gene TRBV19; D gene ambiguous. V was pared by 3 bases and J by 5 bases, with 7 bases between. The CDR3 totals 12 residues. In germline, CDR1 is LNHDA, CDR2 SQIVND (reference sequence). CDR3 in amino acids: CASSMYLETQYF. In nucleotides, the CDR3 is TGTGCCAGTAGTATGTATTTGGAGACCCAGTACTTC.